A selection of T cell receptor beta chains follows, all from one sample in a study of T cell responses to AZD1222 COVID-19 vaccine. Some clones are missing from TCRdb's copy, which holds only in-frame ones; the method was immunoSEQ multiplex PCR. This sample has approximately 190,000 clones; 87% occur once, and the top ten carry less than 3%. This specimen was peripheral blood, taken on day 0 of MenACWY control vaccination. These receptor sequences come from an adult in good health. The CDR3 runs from the conserved cysteine through the conserved F or W. The order of the fields is clone size, V gene, J gene, D gene, CDR3 DNA, CDR3 protein. A D gene is named only where the DNA matches it firmly. Clone size is stated in some rows and not others, as once, few, many or a class when expanded.

.	TRBV9	TRBJ1-6	TRBD1	TGTGCCAGCAGCGGGGACAGACGAAATTCACCCCTCCACTTT	CASSGDRRNSPLHF
.	TRBV14	TRBJ2-7	TRBD1	TGTGCCAGCAGCCAAGTCGGACAGGGAAGGGCCGAGCAGTACTTC	CASSQVGQGRAEQYF
.	TRBV27	TRBJ2-3	TRBD2	TGTGCCAGCAGTTGGGGTAGCGGGAGTCTGTATACGCAGTATTTT	CASSWGSGSLYTQYF
.	TRBV19	TRBJ2-7	.	TGTGCCAGCCGACCCAGGGGTAGCTCCTACGAGCAGTACTTC	CASRPRGSSYEQYF
.	TRBV6-1	TRBJ1-3	TRBD1	TGTGCCAGCAGTGAACGCCAGGGGGACACCATATATTTT	CASSERQGDTIYF
.	TRBV4-2	TRBJ1-2	TRBD1	TGTGCCAGCAGCCAAGAGGAGGCTGGGACAGAAGGCTACACCTTC	CASSQEEAGTEGYTF
.	TRBV30	TRBJ2-2	TRBD2	TGTGCCTGTACATTGACTAGCGGGAGTGGCGGGGAGCTGTTTTTT	CACTLTSGSGGELFF
.	TRBV6-5	TRBJ2-7	.	TGTGCCAGCAGTTACTCGGGGAAGCTACAGTACTTC	CASSYSGKLQYF
.	TRBV4-3	TRBJ2-1	TRBD1	TGCGCCAGCAGCTACGCGGACAGGTCTAATGAGCAGTTCTTC	CASSYADRSNEQFF
.	TRBV9	TRBJ1-6	.	TGTGCCAGCAGCGTAGGAGCGGGAAATTCACCCCTCCACTTT	CASSVGAGNSPLHF
.	TRBV3-1/TRBV3-2	TRBJ2-7	.	TGTGCCAGCAGCCAAGGTGCAGGAGCCTACTACGAGCAGTACTTC	CASSQGAGAYYEQYF
.	TRBV6-5	TRBJ2-6	.	TGTGCCAGCAGTTACCCGCAGGGAACTGGGGCCAACGTCCTGACTTTC	CASSYPQGTGANVLTF
.	TRBV27	TRBJ2-2	.	TGTGCCAGCAGTTTATTGGGGGGCCTGGTAGGCACCGGGGAGCTGTTTTTT	CASSLLGGLVGTGELFF
.	TRBV10-3	TRBJ2-1	TRBD2	TGTGCCACCGACGCGGGGCGGGAGGACAATGAGCAGTTCTTC	CATDAGREDNEQFF
.	TRBV7-9	TRBJ1-5	TRBD1	TGTGCCAGCAGCGGCGGGACAGGAGGGGATCAGCCCCAGCATTTT	CASSGGTGGDQPQHF
.	TRBV28	TRBJ1-5	.	TGTGCCAGCAGTTCACCAACAGGGTTTTATCAGCCCCAGCATTTT	CASSSPTGFYQPQHF
.	TRBV15	TRBJ2-5	.	TGTGCCACCAGCTGGAGCCCCGAGGCTGAAGAGACCCAGTACTTC	CATSWSPEAEETQYF
.	TRBV28	TRBJ1-1	.	TGTGCCAGCAGTTTACGGCAGGGGAACACTGAAGCTTTCTTT	CASSLRQGNTEAFF
.	TRBV19	TRBJ1-1	.	TGTGCCAGTAGTATAAGGGGGGCCAACACTGAAGCTTTCTTT	CASSIRGANTEAFF
.	TRBV5-6	TRBJ1-2	.	TGTGCCAGCAGCTTGGCCCCGAGTCAGGGGAACTATGGCTACACCTTC	CASSLAPSQGNYGYTF
.	TRBV7-3	TRBJ1-2	TRBD1	TGTGCCAGCAGCTTTCTTCGGACAGGGGACCATGGCTACACCTTC	CASSFLRTGDHGYTF
.	TRBV4-1	TRBJ1-5	.	TGCGCCAGCAGCCAGGCGGACGGTGGGGGTCAGCCCCAGCATTTT	CASSQADGGGQPQHF
.	TRBV2	TRBJ1-2	TRBD1	TGTGCCAGCAGTACACGAGGGGGACAACCGGGACAGAGTAACTATGGCTACACCTTC	CASSTRGGQPGQSNYGYTF
.	TRBV28	TRBJ2-7	.	TGTGCCAGCAGTTTATGGGGATACGAGCAGTACTTC	CASSLWGYEQYF
.	TRBV29-1	TRBJ2-1	TRBD2	TGCAGCGTTGAGTCCCGACAACTAGCGGGAGGGCCGAGGGTAACCTACAATGAGCAGTTCTTC	CSVESRQLAGGPRVTYNEQFF
.	TRBV10-1	TRBJ2-1	TRBD2	TGCGCCAGCAGTGAGGAGCGGGAGGGGGACAATGAGCAGTTCTTC	CASSEEREGDNEQFF
.	TRBV6-5	TRBJ1-1	TRBD1	TGTGCCAGCAGTTTCCTGACAGGGGGAAACACTGAAGCTTTCTTT	CASSFLTGGNTEAFF
.	TRBV20-1	TRBJ2-3	.	TGCAGTGCTAGTACAGATACGCAGTATTTT	CSASTDTQYF
.	TRBV11-2	TRBJ1-6	.	TGTGCCAGCAGCTTAGGACAGGCAGGAAATTCACCCCTCCACTTT	CASSLGQAGNSPLHF
few	TRBV19	TRBJ2-2	.	TGTGCCAGTACCACCCGACAGACCGGGGAGCTGTTTTTT	CASTTRQTGELFF
.	TRBV19	TRBJ1-2	TRBD1	TGTGCCAGTAGTACCCTAGGGACAGGGATGTACTATGGCTACACCTTC	CASSTLGTGMYYGYTF
.	TRBV5-1	TRBJ1-6	TRBD1	TGCGCCAGCAGCTTGGCTGGACAGGGCGGGAATTCACCCCTCCACTTT	CASSLAGQGGNSPLHF
few	TRBV2	TRBJ1-5	TRBD1	TGTGCCAGCAGCCCCAGGGACAGTAATCAGCCCCAGCATTTT	CASSPRDSNQPQHF
.	TRBV10-1	TRBJ2-7	TRBD1	TGCGCCAGCAGTGAGCCCAACCCGTACAACGACAGGGATTCACTACTCGAGCAGTACTTC	CASSEPNPYNDRDSLLEQYF
.	TRBV6-2/TRBV6-3	TRBJ2-1	.	TGTGCCAGCAGTTACCGAACAGGAGATTACGATGAGCAGTTCTTC	CASSYRTGDYDEQFF
.	TRBV6-2/TRBV6-3	TRBJ2-7	.	TGTGCCAGCAGCCGGAGGGGGGAAATACTGACTACGACCTTCGAGCAGTACTTC	CASSRRGEILTTTFEQYF
.	TRBV28	TRBJ2-1	.	TGTGCCAGCATTGTTATGGGTGGTGAGCAGTTCTTC	CASIVMGGEQFF
once	TRBV5-4	TRBJ2-7	TRBD1	TGTGCCAGCAGCTTGGAAGGGACAGCCTACGAGCAGTACTTC	CASSLEGTAYEQYF
.	TRBV28	TRBJ2-1	TRBD1	TGTGCCAGCTGGCAACAGGGGGCGAATGAGCAGTTCTTC	CASWQQGANEQFF
once	TRBV25-1	TRBJ1-3	TRBD1	TGTGCCAGCAGTGCCAGGGATGGCAGGGGGGCTGGAAACACCATATATTTT	CASSARDGRGAGNTIYF
few	TRBV19	TRBJ1-1	.	TGTGCCAGTAGTTCTCAGGGGAACACTGAAGCTTTCTTT	CASSSQGNTEAFF
.	TRBV3-1/TRBV3-2	TRBJ2-5	.	TGTGCCAGCAGCCAAGATCTGAGGGGTGGGACCCAGTACTTC	CASSQDLRGGTQYF